A selection of T cell receptor beta chains follows, all from one sample in a study of blood T cell repertoires in COVID-19. Repertoires were generated with immunoSEQ multiplex PCR, while TCRdb's copy carries only in-frame clones and drops some. The sample shows approximately 140,000 clones, 65% to 80% of them seen only once. Sequenced sample: peripheral blood. Receptor source: a man aged 45-65 years with acute or convalescent COVID-19. CDR3s include the opening cysteine and the closing phenylalanine or tryptophan. The D gene is left open where the match is weak. The size of a clone is reported for some rows only, either as once, few or many, or as a class for expanded clones.

v_gene	j_gene	abundance	d_gene	CDR3aa	CDR3nt
TRBV4-1	TRBJ1-4	-	TRBD1	CASSLAGGSGEKLFF	TGCGCCAGCAGCTTGGCAGGGGGCTCGGGGGAAAAACTGTTTTTT
TRBV7-3	TRBJ2-1	-	-	CASSYGYEQFF	TGTGCCAGCAGCTACGGGTATGAGCAGTTCTTC
TRBV30	TRBJ1-1	-	-	CAWRRIRAFF	TGTGCCTGGAGGAGAATTCGAGCTTTCTTT
TRBV5-5	TRBJ1-6	-	-	CASSLRSSYNSPLHF	TGTGCCAGCAGCTTGAGGAGCTCCTATAATTCACCCCTCCACTTT
TRBV15	TRBJ1-5	-	-	CATSRDPADQPQHF	TGTGCCACCAGCAGAGATCCGGCGGATCAGCCCCAGCATTTT
TRBV10-3	TRBJ2-5	-	TRBD1	CAISESGKGGGETQYF	TGTGCCATCAGTGAGTCAGGAAAAGGGGGCGGAGAGACCCAGTACTTC
TRBV2	TRBJ2-3	-	TRBD1	CASSGDRLSTDTQYF	TGTGCCAGCAGTGGGGACAGACTAAGCACAGATACGCAGTATTTT
TRBV19	TRBJ2-1	once	-	CASSIRDNEQFF	TGTGCCAGTAGTATCCGCGACAATGAGCAGTTCTTC
TRBV5-4	TRBJ2-7	-	TRBD1	CASSPPGTGGLNEQYF	TGTGCCAGCAGCCCACCCGGGACAGGGGGCTTGAACGAGCAGTACTTC
TRBV11-2	TRBJ2-1	-	-	CASSLFGDKGFYNEQFF	TGTGCCAGCAGCTTGTTCGGCGACAAGGGGTTCTACAATGAGCAGTTCTTC
TRBV30	TRBJ2-1	-	TRBD1	CAWSATGGDEQFF	TGTGCCTGGAGCGCCACAGGGGGCGATGAGCAGTTCTTC
TRBV7-6	TRBJ2-1	-	-	CASSLSEWNEQFF	TGTGCCAGCAGCTTAAGCGAGTGGAATGAGCAGTTCTTC
TRBV6-4	TRBJ1-1	-	-	CASSQTLQAGRTEAFF	TGTGCCAGCAGCCAAACACTCCAGGCGGGACGCACTGAAGCTTTCTTT
TRBV6-5	TRBJ2-5	-	TRBD1	CASRGTGLETQYF	TGTGCCAGCAGGGGGACAGGGCTAGAGACCCAGTACTTC
TRBV9	TRBJ2-2	-	TRBD1	CASSVARTGVDTGELFF	TGTGCCAGCAGCGTAGCGAGGACAGGGGTTGACACCGGGGAGCTGTTTTTT
TRBV3-1/TRBV3-2	TRBJ1-2	-	TRBD1	CASSQDWDRTTYGYTF	TGTGCCAGCAGCCAAGATTGGGACAGGACAACCTATGGCTACACCTTC
TRBV4-2	TRBJ1-6	-	-	CASSQDRRPEALHF	TGTGCCAGCAGCCAAGATCGCCGTCCCGAGGCCCTCCACTTT
TRBV21-1	TRBJ1-1	-	-	CASSDIPFRDRGLNTEAFF	TGTGCCAGCAGCGATATACCCTTCCGGGACAGGGGGCTAAACACTGAAGCTTTCTTT
TRBV5-1	TRBJ1-1	-	-	CASSPGGTNTEAFF	TGCGCCAGCAGCCCCGGCGGCACGAACACTGAAGCTTTCTTT
TRBV12-5	TRBJ2-1	-	-	CASGSRNEQFF	TGTGCTAGTGGTAGCAGGAATGAGCAGTTCTTC
TRBV11-2	TRBJ1-5	once	-	CASSLGDQPQHF	TGTGCCAGCAGCTTAGGCGATCAGCCCCAGCATTTT
TRBV9	TRBJ2-2	-	-	CASSVATGAPNTGELFF	TGTGCCAGCAGCGTAGCTACCGGTGCGCCGAACACCGGGGAGCTGTTTTTT
TRBV25-1	TRBJ2-2	-	-	CASSPRSTGELFF	TGTGCCAGCAGTCCGCGGTCCACCGGGGAGCTGTTTTTT
TRBV19	TRBJ1-2	many	TRBD1	CASSRGQQYGYTF	TGTGCCAGTAGTAGGGGACAGCAATATGGCTACACCTTC
TRBV28	TRBJ1-2	-	TRBD1	CASSHPQGAGGYTF	TGTGCCAGCAGTCACCCCCAGGGGGCAGGAGGCTACACCTTC
TRBV5-1	TRBJ2-3	-	-	CASSLNLDTQYF	TGCGCCAGCAGCCTCAACTTAGATACGCAGTATTTT
TRBV9	TRBJ2-5	-	-	CASSAGQYQETQYF	TGTGCCAGCAGCGCTGGACAGTACCAAGAGACCCAGTACTTC
TRBV5-1	TRBJ2-5	few	TRBD1	CASSRLGQPQETQYF	TGCGCCAGCAGCCGTCTGGGACAGCCGCAAGAGACCCAGTACTTC
TRBV11-3	TRBJ2-2	-	-	CASSTRGWTGELFF	TGTGCCAGCAGCACCAGGGGCTGGACCGGGGAGCTGTTTTTT
TRBV6-1	TRBJ2-3	-	-	CASSEAPKTRADTQYF	TGTGCCAGCAGTGAAGCGCCTAAGACCAGGGCAGATACGCAGTATTTT
TRBV19	TRBJ1-5	-	-	CASSIREGPNQPQHF	TGTGCCAGTAGTATAAGGGAGGGGCCCAATCAGCCCCAGCATTTT
TRBV11-2	TRBJ2-5	-	TRBD2	CASSLGLAGVETQYF	TGTGCCAGCAGCTTAGGACTAGCGGGGGTGGAGACCCAGTACTTC
TRBV19	TRBJ2-2	-	-	CASSIDWNTGELFF	TGTGCCAGTAGTATCGACTGGAACACCGGGGAGCTGTTTTTT
TRBV27	TRBJ1-2	-	-	CASKASTRSTYTF	TGTGCCAGCAAAGCCTCGACAAGAAGCACCTACACCTTC
TRBV6-5	TRBJ2-3	-	-	CASTRTLSTDTQYF	TGTGCCAGCACGCGAACCCTTAGCACAGATACGCAGTATTTT
TRBV3-1/TRBV3-2	TRBJ1-2	-	-	CASSHRSGSSYGYTF	TGTGCCAGCAGCCACCGGTCAGGGTCCTCCTATGGCTACACCTTC
TRBV29-1	TRBJ2-5	-	-	CSVEKEGGVGETQYF	TGCAGCGTTGAAAAAGAGGGGGGGGTCGGAGAGACCCAGTACTTC
TRBV30	TRBJ2-3	-	-	CAWTQGGSSTDTQYF	TGTGCCTGGACCCAGGGGGGCTCTAGCACAGATACGCAGTATTTT
TRBV11-2	TRBJ2-3	-	-	CASSLARGSTDTQYF	TGTGCCAGCAGCTTAGCTCGGGGTAGCACAGATACGCAGTATTTT
TRBV2	TRBJ1-2	-	TRBD1	CASSPRDSDGYTF	TGTGCCAGCAGTCCCCGGGACAGCGATGGCTACACCTTC
TRBV2	TRBJ1-5	-	TRBD1	CASSVTGDQPQHF	TGTGCCAGCAGCGTTACAGGGGACCAGCCCCAGCATTTT
TRBV25-1	TRBJ2-5	few	-	CASTRMGGTGVETQYF	TGTGCCAGCACCCGAATGGGGGGTACGGGAGTAGAGACCCAGTACTTC
TRBV5-6	TRBJ2-1	few	-	CASSLWGPYNEQFF	TGTGCCAGCAGCTTGTGGGGGCCTTACAATGAGCAGTTCTTC
TRBV29-1	TRBJ2-5	few	TRBD2	CSVYASGGPETQYF	TGCAGCGTTTATGCTAGCGGGGGGCCAGAGACCCAGTACTTC
TRBV3-1/TRBV3-2	TRBJ1-3	-	-	CASSLSLGGSGNTIYF	TGTGCCAGCAGCCTCTCTCTCGGGGGGTCTGGAAACACCATATATTTT
TRBV7-9	TRBJ2-1	-	TRBD2	CASAVGQRGDNEQFF	TGTGCCAGCGCCGTGGGCCAGCGGGGGGACAATGAGCAGTTCTTC
TRBV30	TRBJ1-1	few	-	CAWRENAGVAEAFF	TGTGCCTGGAGAGAAAATGCGGGGGTGGCTGAAGCTTTCTTT
TRBV14	TRBJ1-6	-	-	CASSQLYNSPLHF	TGTGCCAGCAGCCAACTTTATAATTCACCCCTCCACTTT
TRBV25-1	TRBJ2-2	-	-	CASNRVAGELFF	TGTGCCAGCAACAGGGTAGCCGGGGAGCTGTTTTTT
TRBV7-2	TRBJ1-1	once	-	CASSPRLLTEAFF	TGTGCCAGCAGCCCCAGGCTCCTCACTGAAGCTTTCTTT
TRBV5-5	TRBJ2-5	-	TRBD2	CASSFLPGLQETQYF	TGTGCCAGCAGCTTCTTACCGGGACTACAAGAGACCCAGTACTTC
TRBV10-3	TRBJ1-1	-	-	CAISESRDEAFF	TGTGCCATCAGTGAGTCGAGGGATGAAGCTTTCTTT
TRBV6-1	TRBJ2-3	-	TRBD2	CASSELAGGTSDTQYF	TGTGCCAGCAGTGAACTAGCGGGGGGCACATCAGATACGCAGTATTTT
TRBV5-1	TRBJ1-5	-	-	CASSSGDQSNQPQHF	TGCGCCAGCAGCTCGGGGGATCAGAGCAATCAGCCCCAGCATTTT
TRBV29-1	TRBJ1-2	-	-	CSVLLQGDGYTF	TGCAGCGTGCTACTTCAGGGTGATGGCTACACCTTC